Listed here are 26 T cell receptor beta chains from one sample, sequenced in a study of blood T cell repertoires in COVID-19. The repertoire was sequenced with immunoSEQ multiplex PCR; TCRdb's copy has only in-frame clones and lacks some. Of under 300,000 clones listed, approximately 86% are singletons. The sequenced sample consisted of PBMCs or T cells enriched from blood (not recorded which). The receptors derive from a young woman with acute COVID-19.

The chain is built from TRBV5-1 and TRBJ2-1, with a weak D call TRBD2 (6 bases). Trimming removed 4 bases at V and 3 bases at J, with 26 bases between. Germline lookup yields CDR1 SGHRS and CDR2 YFSETQ. This CDR3 region has 19 residues. For the CDR3, the DNA is TGCGCCAGCAGCGCCAGAACTCCCGACTGGCGGGGAATCTACAATGAGCAGTTCTTC. This translates into CASSARTPDWRGIYNEQFF.

This clone was detected once. V usage is TRBV3-1 (or the pseudogene TRBV3-2) and J usage is TRBJ2-3; 9 positions match TRBD2. CDR1 is LGHDT, CDR2 YNNKEL, per germline (reference sequence). The CDR3 covers 15 residues. The junction had 6 bases not matched to a gene; V was cut back by 0 bases and J by 8 bases. The CDR3 nucleotides read TGTGCCAGCAGCCAAGATGGGCTAGCGGGGCGTACGCAGTATTTT. Translation gives CASSQDGLAGRTQYF.

This chain joins TRBV11-2 and TRBJ2-2; maybe TRBD2 (6 bases). The CDR3 consists of 13 residues. V lost 5 bases to trimming and J lost 10 bases, with 14 bases between them. Germline CDR1 SGHAT, CDR2 FQNNGV. CDR3: CASSPPGGAELFF. The CDR3 DNA sequence: TGTGCCAGCAGCCCACCCGGGGGTGCGGAGCTGTTTTTT.

Here the CDR3 reads CASRLNGKLFF. DNA of the CDR3: TGTGCCAGCAGGTTAAACGGAAAACTGTTTTTT. The chain couples TRBV6-5 to TRBJ1-4; D unresolved. The CDR3 is 11 residues long. Germline CDR1 MNHEY, CDR2 SVGAGI. V dropped 6 bases and J dropped 10 bases, with 9 bases sitting between them.

This clone was detected once. This rearrangement joins TRBV7-2 to TRBJ2-4, with 7 bases fitting TRBD1. V dropped 4 bases and J dropped 1; count of bases not matched to a gene: 13. The CDR3 extends over 18 amino acids. The germline gives CDR1 SGHTA, CDR2 FQGNSA. CDR3 DNA sequence: TGTGCCAGCAGCTCGACGGACAGGCTCATAGTGGCCAAAAACATTCAGTACTTC. This codes for CASSSTDRLIVAKNIQYF.

The rearrangement joins TRBV5-1 to TRBJ2-3; 11 positions agree with TRBD2. The CDR3 is made up of 17 amino acids. V lost 4 bases, J lost 3 bases, and 10 bases stayed unmatched. The germline V gene encodes CDR1 SGHRS and CDR2 YFSETQ. The CDR3 is CASSMGATSGSTDTQYF. The DNA for the CDR3 is TGCGCCAGCAGCATGGGGGCTACTAGCGGGAGTACAGATACGCAGTATTTT.

The chain carries TRBV2 and TRBJ2-1; TRBD1 might be the D (6 bases). CDR3 length: 13 amino acids. V was cut by 9 bases and J by 4 bases, with 13 bases left in between. Germline V gene lookup returns CDR1 SNHLY and CDR2 FYNNEI. Written as DNA, the CDR3 is TGTGCCAGTACACAGGGTACTTACAATGAGCAGTTCTTC. It translates to CASTQGTYNEQFF.

The V call is TRBV7-9, the J call TRBJ1-1; 8 bases match TRBD1. The germline CDR1 and CDR2 sequences are SEHNR and FQNEAQ (reference sequence). CDR3 length: 15 amino acids. V trimming: 5 bases; J trimming: 1 base; junction bases outside the gene matches: 6. The DNA for the CDR3 is TGTGCCAGCAGCCCGGGGACAGGTCGGAACACTGAAGCTTTCTTT. This encodes CASSPGTGRNTEAFF.

This chain joins TRBV28 and TRBJ1-5; the D is unclear. Germline CDR1 reads MDHEN; CDR2 reads SYDVKM. V was cut by 3 bases and J by 2 bases, with 11 bases left in between. The CDR3 consists of 15 residues. The CDR3 here is CASSFWGDGNQPQHF. CDR3 nucleotides: TGTGCCAGCAGTTTCTGGGGAGACGGCAATCAGCCCCAGCATTTT.

This sequence joins TRBV6-1 and TRBJ1-4, with D perhaps matching TRBD1 (6 bases). The germline V and J ends were trimmed by 1 base and 11 bases, with 20 bases remaining between them. CDR3 length: 16 amino acids. Germline assignment: CDR1 MNHNS and CDR2 SASEGT. The CDR3 DNA is TGTGCCAGCAGTGAAGGGGCGGTGGGGGGGCGGCGGAAACTGTTTTTT. It encodes CASSEGAVGGRRKLFF.

This chain links TRBV11-2 with TRBJ2-7, with D possibly TRBD1 on 5 matching bases. Germline loops: CDR1 SGHAT, CDR2 FQNNGV. V lost 6 bases and J lost 3, with 15 bases in between. CDR3 length equals 14 residues. CDR3 amino acids: CASRSDTNYYEQYF. CDR3 nucleotides: TGTGCCAGCAGATCGGACACAAATTACTACGAGCAGTACTTC. Together with reference TRBV11-2 and TRBJ2-7, the CDR3 gives the full variable domain: EAGVAQSPRYKIIEKRQSVAFWCNPISGHATLYWYQQILGQGPKLLIQFQNNGVVDDSQLPKDRFSAERLKGVDSTLKIQPAKLEDSAVYLCASRSDTNYYEQYFGPGTRLTVT.

V usage is TRBV7-9 and J usage is TRBJ2-1; D is unclear. V shed 5 bases and J shed 4 bases, with 6 bases lying between them. The CDR3 sequence is 12 residues long. Germline lookup yields CDR1 SEHNR and CDR2 FQNEAQ (reference sequence). CDR3 sequence: CASSLTYNEQFF. The CDR3 region has the DNA TGTGCCAGCAGCCTTACATACAATGAGCAGTTCTTC.

The gene calls are TRBV7-9 and TRBJ1-2; 7 bases fit TRBD1. J gave up 4 bases and V 5 bases, and 10 bases lay outside the gene matches. This CDR3 region has 15 residues. The germline CDR1 and CDR2 sequences are SEHNR and FQNEAQ (reference sequence). CDR3 in amino acids: CASSRPDRVLYGYTF. The CDR3 DNA sequence: TGTGCCAGCAGCCGACCCGACAGGGTACTCTATGGCTACACCTTC.

The CDR3 nucleotides are TGTGCCAGCAGTTTACAGATCGAATCACCCCTCCACTTT. Translating gives CASSLQIESPLHF. This rearrangement joins TRBV27 to TRBJ1-6; the D is unclear. The CDR3 spans 13 residues. With 2 bases removed from V and 10 bases from J, the gap between germline ends came to 9 bases. Germline values: CDR1 MNHEY, CDR2 SMNVEV (reference sequence).

V gene TRBV3-1 (or the pseudogene TRBV3-2) combines with J gene TRBJ1-4; TRBD1 matches at 9 bases. With V trimmed by 4 bases and J by 5 bases, 5 bases remained unmatched. Per the germline V gene, CDR1 is LGHDT and CDR2 is YNNKEL (reference sequence). The CDR3 contains 15 residues. As DNA, the CDR3 is TGTGCCAGCAGCCGTACCGGGACAGGGAATGAAAAACTGTTTTTT. Translation gives CASSRTGTGNEKLFF.

This clone was counted only a few times. The V call is TRBV23-1, the J call TRBJ2-6; D gene uncertain. Being an ORF, TRBV23-1 has a function that is uncertain. This CDR3 has 13 amino acids. The CDR3 loop reads CEVGCSGANVLTF. The CDR3 region has the DNA TGCGAGGTCGGGTGCTCTGGGGCCAACGTCCTGACTTTC.

This chain links TRBV19 with TRBJ2-2, with D possibly being TRBD2 (5 bases). The germline gives CDR1 LNHDA, CDR2 SQIVND (reference sequence). V was pared by 5 bases and J by 1 base, with 8 bases between. CDR3 size: 14 residues. CDR3 in amino acids: CASSEGWNTGELFF. DNA for the CDR3: TGTGCCAGTAGTGAGGGTTGGAACACCGGGGAGCTGTTTTTT.

The chain combines TRBV29-1 with TRBJ2-5, with D possibly TRBD1 on 5 matching bases. The CDR3 is 13 amino acids. V was clipped by 5 bases and J by 0 bases, with 10 bases between them. Germline CDR1 reads SQVTM; CDR2 reads ANQGSEA. The CDR3 region has the DNA TGCAGCGTTACCCCAGGGTACCAAGAGACCCAGTACTTC. Protein sequence: CSVTPGYQETQYF.

The CDR3 DNA sequence: TGTGCCTGGAGCCATCTAGCGGGGGGTTACAATGAGCAGTTCTTC. Translation: CAWSHLAGGYNEQFF. V usage is TRBV30 and J usage is TRBJ2-1; 11 positions match TRBD2. Germline trimming cut 3 bases from V and 4 bases from J; bases unmatched to any gene: 5. The CDR3 is made up of 15 amino acids. Germline V gene data show CDR1 as GTSNPN and CDR2 as SVGIG (reference sequence).

The CDR3 DNA is TGCGCCAGCAGTGATGAACAGGGGCTGAATCAGCCCCAGCATTTT. Translation gives CASSDEQGLNQPQHF. The chain recombines TRBV10-2 with TRBJ1-5, with 7 bases fitting TRBD1. V lost 3 bases and J lost 4; bases outside the gene matches: 6. The CDR3 sequence is 15 residues long. Germline V gene data show CDR1 as WSHSY and CDR2 as SAAADI.

The rearrangement joins TRBV10-2 to TRBJ1-2, with a weak D call TRBD1 (6 bases). Germline CDR1 is WSHSY and CDR2 is SAAADI. The germline V and J ends were trimmed by 6 bases and 6 bases, with 17 bases remaining between them. This CDR3 comprises 14 residues. Here the CDR3 reads CASSSGQPWHGYTF. The CDR3 DNA is TGCGCCAGCAGCTCCGGACAGCCATGGCATGGCTACACCTTC.

This clone was counted only a few times. As DNA, the CDR3 is TGTGCCAGCTCACCACCGTTGGGTAGCGGGAGCTCCTACAATGAGCAGTTCTTC. Translation: CASSPPLGSGSSYNEQFF. This sequence joins TRBV18 and TRBJ2-1, with 9 bases matching TRBD2. Looked up from germline, CDR1 is KGHSH and CDR2 is LQKENI. The CDR3 length is 18 residues. Unmatched junction bases numbered 6, after V lost 0 bases and J lost 0 bases.

This rearrangement joins TRBV10-1 to TRBJ1-5; tentatively, D is TRBD1 (5 bases). The germline CDR1 and CDR2 sequences are WNHNN and SYGVQD (reference sequence). The CDR3 totals 16 residues. The germline V and J ends were trimmed by 7 bases and 0 bases, with 16 bases remaining between them. The CDR3 protein is CASIRMEQVSNQPQHF. The CDR3 DNA is TGCGCCAGCATCCGAATGGAACAGGTTAGCAATCAGCCCCAGCATTTT.

The rearrangement links TRBV27 to TRBJ2-3, with a weak D call TRBD2 (5 bases). The germline V gene has CDR1 MNHEY and CDR2 SMNVEV (reference sequence). Trimming removed 6 bases at V and 6 bases at J, with 13 bases between. The CDR3 totals 13 residues. The CDR3, as DNA: TGTGCCAGCAGGGACTGGGCTTCCGATACGCAGTATTTT. Protein product: CASRDWASDTQYF.

The chain combines TRBV3-1 (or the pseudogene TRBV3-2) with TRBJ2-1; maybe TRBD1 (6 bases). The CDR3 totals 15 residues. V dropped 1 base and J dropped 6 bases, with 13 bases sitting between them. CDR1 LGHDT and CDR2 YNNKEL come from the germline V gene (reference sequence). CDR3 nucleotide sequence: TGTGCCAGCAGCCAAGGGGACACCTTCTCCAATGAGCAGTTCTTC. Its protein product is CASSQGDTFSNEQFF.

This chain connects TRBV28 to TRBJ1-1; no clear D gene. Germline V gene lookup returns CDR1 MDHEN and CDR2 SYDVKM. With 8 bases removed from V and 2 bases from J, the gap between germline ends came to 21 bases. The CDR3 spans 16 residues. The CDR3 DNA is TGTGCCAGCGGCTCCCCGGCCCGGAGATTAAACACTGAAGCTTTCTTT. Protein product: CASGSPARRLNTEAFF.